Listed below are T cell receptor beta chains from one sample, sequenced in a study of blood T cell repertoires in COVID-19. Assay: immunoSEQ multiplex PCR; the TCRdb copy retains only in-frame clones and omits some. The table includes about 160,000 clones, roughly 87% detected once. The sample taken for sequencing was PBMCs or T cells enriched from blood (not recorded which). These receptor sequences come from a woman aged 35 to 49 who had been exposed to COVID-19. Both conserved end residues are part of each CDR3. A D gene is named only where the DNA matches it firmly. Clone sizes are given selectively: once, few, many, or a class where the clone is expanded.

j_call d_call clone_size cdr3_length v_call cdr3_aa cdr3_nt
TRBJ2-6 TRBD1 - 15 TRBV5-6 CASGGQFSGANVLTF TGTGCCAGCGGGGGACAGTTCTCTGGGGCCAACGTCCTGACTTTC
TRBJ2-3 TRBD2 - 19 TRBV4-1 CASSRGRALVPQGTDTQYF TGCGCCAGCAGCCGCGGGAGGGCCTTGGTCCCACAGGGAACAGATACGCAGTATTTT
TRBJ2-7 - - 13 TRBV27 CASSGYGAYEQYF TGTGCCAGCAGTGGATACGGGGCCTACGAGCAGTACTTC
TRBJ2-7 TRBD2 - 16 TRBV5-1 CASSFVGTSGGGEQYF TGCGCCAGCAGCTTTGTCGGGACTAGCGGCGGGGGCGAGCAGTACTTC
TRBJ1-6 TRBD1 - 13 TRBV9 CASSITGESPLHF TGTGCCAGCAGCATCACAGGGGAATCACCCCTCCACTTT
TRBJ1-6 - - 15 TRBV20-1 CSASEGQGRNSPLHF TGCAGTGCTAGTGAGGGTCAGGGGCGAAATTCACCCCTCCACTTT
TRBJ1-4 TRBD1 once 15 TRBV19 CASSRMGQTNEKLFF TGTGCCAGTAGCCGAATGGGACAGACTAATGAAAAACTGTTTTTT
TRBJ2-1 TRBD1 - 14 TRBV18 CASSPGTGRNEQFF TGTGCCAGCTCACCTGGGACAGGGCGGAATGAGCAGTTCTTC
TRBJ2-7 TRBD1 - 16 TRBV10-1 CASSDQQTGPSYEQYF TGCGCCAGCAGTGACCAACAGACAGGGCCCTCCTACGAGCAGTACTTC
TRBJ2-5 - once 16 TRBV9 CASSPRGQGPWETQYF TGTGCCAGCAGCCCCCGGGGCCAGGGGCCATGGGAGACCCAGTACTTC
TRBJ2-6 - - 18 TRBV24-1 CATSDLGRGSPGANVLTF TGTGCCACCAGTGATTTGGGCAGGGGATCCCCTGGGGCCAACGTCCTGACTTTC
TRBJ2-2 - - 16 TRBV19 CASRTTQGFYTGELFF TGTGCCAGTAGAACGACGCAGGGTTTCTACACCGGGGAGCTGTTTTTT
TRBJ1-6 TRBD1 few 15 TRBV4-2 CASSQATGEYSPLHF TGTGCCAGCAGCCAAGCGACAGGGGAGTATTCACCCCTCCACTTT
TRBJ2-1 TRBD2 - 20 TRBV24-1 CATSDDRTSGPLSSYNEQFF TGTGCCACCAGTGATGACCGGACTAGCGGGCCTTTAAGCTCCTACAATGAGCAGTTCTTC
TRBJ2-7 - few 14 TRBV6-6 CASRTGLRTYEQYF TGTGCCAGCAGGACGGGACTTCGTACCTACGAGCAGTACTTC
TRBJ1-1 - - 13 TRBV12-3/TRBV12-4 CASRHRTNTEAFF TGTGCCAGCAGACACCGGACAAACACTGAAGCTTTCTTT
TRBJ1-2 TRBD1 - 13 TRBV27 CASSLDRGRGYTF TGTGCCAGCAGCCTGGACAGGGGAAGAGGCTACACCTTC
TRBJ1-4 TRBD1 - 12 TRBV2 CARGQGREKLFF TGTGCCAGGGGACAGGGTCGGGAAAAACTGTTTTTT
TRBJ2-7 TRBD2 - 15 TRBV15 CATSLTGGYHYEQYF TGTGCCACCAGCCTCACGGGGGGTTACCACTACGAGCAGTACTTC
TRBJ2-4 - - 16 TRBV5-1 CASSLGDSLAKNIQYF TGCGCCAGCAGCTTGGGAGACAGTTTAGCCAAAAACATTCAGTACTTC
TRBJ2-7 TRBD2 - 14 TRBV7-9 CASRRTSGEYEQYF TGTGCCAGCAGACGGACTAGCGGAGAATACGAGCAGTACTTC
TRBJ2-1 TRBD2 - 13 TRBV14 CASSQWEGGPQFF TGTGCCAGCAGCCAATGGGAGGGAGGGCCTCAGTTCTTC
TRBJ2-7 TRBD1 - 15 TRBV28 CASSSYYRGSYEQYF TGTGCCAGCAGTTCTTACTACAGGGGATCCTACGAGCAGTACTTC
TRBJ2-7 TRBD2 - 17 TRBV10-3 CAISEPRLAGPSYEQYF TGTGCCATCAGTGAGCCGAGGCTAGCGGGTCCGTCCTACGAGCAGTACTTC
TRBJ2-7 - many 14 TRBV28 CASSFGGTIREQYF TGTGCCAGCAGTTTTGGGGGGACCATTAGGGAGCAGTACTTC
TRBJ2-1 - few 11 TRBV19 CASGRGNEQFF TGTGCCAGTGGCCGGGGCAATGAGCAGTTCTTC
TRBJ2-7 - - 12 TRBV6-2/TRBV6-3 CASSTDYYEQYF TGTGCCAGCAGCACGGACTACTATGAGCAGTACTTC
TRBJ1-2 TRBD1 - 15 TRBV6-4 CASSSRTGVNYGYTF TGTGCCAGCAGTTCCCGGACAGGGGTCAACTATGGCTACACCTTC
TRBJ2-1 TRBD2 few 16 TRBV9 CASTVAGVGSYNEQFF TGTGCCAGCACGGTAGCGGGAGTGGGCTCCTACAATGAGCAGTTCTTC
TRBJ1-4 - once 16 TRBV7-9 CASSLTGVSLNEKLFF TGTGCCAGCAGCTTAACAGGAGTGTCTCTTAATGAAAAACTGTTTTTT
TRBJ2-7 - - 15 TRBV4-1 CASSQEGTRAYEQYF TGCGCCAGCAGCCAAGAGGGGACAAGGGCCTACGAGCAGTACTTC
TRBJ1-1 TRBD1 once 15 TRBV5-1 CASSLGGTMNTEAFF TGCGCCAGCAGCCTAGGGGGCACGATGAACACTGAAGCTTTCTTT
TRBJ1-1 - - 16 TRBV5-1 CASGNSRGGGGTEAFF TGCGCCAGCGGAAACTCGAGGGGAGGAGGAGGCACTGAAGCTTTCTTT